Listed below are T cell receptor beta chains from one sample, sequenced in a study of blood T cells in healthy people across ages. TCRdb passed the 5' RACE reads through MiXCR, listing each CDR3 protein once. In the table there are 730,000 or so distinct CDR3 sequences, roughly two fifths of which are singletons. The sequenced sample consisted of blood. Source of these receptors: a woman aged 55-75 years in good health. Each CDR3 is given with its conserved first and last residue. D genes are given only for firm matches. Clone size, where shown, is once, few, many, or a class for clones that have expanded.

J gene: TRBJ2-1
V gene: TRBV7-2
clone size: NA
D gene: TRBD2
CDR3 protein: CASSLGSGTGNEQFF
CDR3 DNA: TGTGCCAGCAGCTTAGGTAGCGGGACGGGGAATGAGCAGTTCTTC

J gene: TRBJ2-1
V gene: TRBV4-3
clone size: NA
D gene: NA
CDR3 protein: CASSQEGPGLRSYNEQFF
CDR3 DNA: TGCGCCAGCAGCCAAGAGGGCCCGGGACTCCGCTCCTACAATGAGCAGTTCTTC

J gene: TRBJ2-1
V gene: TRBV5-6
clone size: NA
D gene: TRBD1
CDR3 protein: CASSAPGTGRYDEQFF
CDR3 DNA: TGTGCCAGCAGCGCTCCGGGGACAGGGAGGTACGATGAGCAGTTCTTC

J gene: TRBJ1-1
V gene: TRBV28
clone size: few
D gene: TRBD1
CDR3 protein: CASSPMDRAAEAFF
CDR3 DNA: TGTGCCAGCAGCCCTATGGACAGGGCTGCTGAAGCTTTCTTT

J gene: TRBJ1-4
V gene: TRBV20-1
clone size: NA
D gene: TRBD1
CDR3 protein: CSARDPGQAEKLFF
CDR3 DNA: TGCAGTGCTAGAGATCCGGGACAGGCTGAAAAACTGTTTTTT

J gene: TRBJ2-3
V gene: TRBV7-9
clone size: NA
D gene: NA
CDR3 protein: CASSSPTGSYTDTQYF
CDR3 DNA: TGTGCCAGCAGCTCCCCGACAGGAAGTTACACAGATACGCAGTATTTT

J gene: TRBJ2-7
V gene: TRBV2
clone size: NA
D gene: NA
CDR3 protein: CASSESFPWTVSFSYEQYF
CDR3 DNA: TGTGCCAGCAGTGAGAGCTTCCCCTGGACAGTATCTTTCTCCTACGAGCAGTACTTC

J gene: TRBJ1-1
V gene: TRBV12-3/TRBV12-4
clone size: NA
D gene: NA
CDR3 protein: CASSFGPWDTEAFF
CDR3 DNA: TGTGCCAGCAGTTTTGGCCCCTGGGACACTGAAGCTTTCTTT

J gene: TRBJ1-2
V gene: TRBV7-3
clone size: NA
D gene: TRBD1
CDR3 protein: CASSRTGEAGGYTF
CDR3 DNA: TGTGCCAGCAGCCGGACAGGGGAGGCTGGTGGCTACACCTTC

J gene: TRBJ2-1
V gene: TRBV2
clone size: NA
D gene: TRBD2
CDR3 protein: CASSARSGSGSSEQFF
CDR3 DNA: TGTGCCAGCAGCGCGCGGAGTGGTAGCGGGAGTAGTGAGCAGTTCTTC

J gene: TRBJ2-5
V gene: TRBV25-1
clone size: few
D gene: NA
CDR3 protein: CASSDRGTQETQYF
CDR3 DNA: TGTGCCAGCAGTGACAGAGGGACCCAAGAGACCCAGTACTTC

J gene: TRBJ1-2
V gene: TRBV4-3
clone size: NA
D gene: NA
CDR3 protein: CASSPRSAGGRYGYTF
CDR3 DNA: TGCGCCAGCAGCCCCCGGTCTGCGGGGGGCAGATATGGCTACACCTTC

J gene: TRBJ2-7
V gene: TRBV24-1
clone size: NA
D gene: NA
CDR3 protein: CATSAGSTYEQYF
CDR3 DNA: TGTGCCACCAGTGCTGGGTCTACCTACGAGCAGTACTTC